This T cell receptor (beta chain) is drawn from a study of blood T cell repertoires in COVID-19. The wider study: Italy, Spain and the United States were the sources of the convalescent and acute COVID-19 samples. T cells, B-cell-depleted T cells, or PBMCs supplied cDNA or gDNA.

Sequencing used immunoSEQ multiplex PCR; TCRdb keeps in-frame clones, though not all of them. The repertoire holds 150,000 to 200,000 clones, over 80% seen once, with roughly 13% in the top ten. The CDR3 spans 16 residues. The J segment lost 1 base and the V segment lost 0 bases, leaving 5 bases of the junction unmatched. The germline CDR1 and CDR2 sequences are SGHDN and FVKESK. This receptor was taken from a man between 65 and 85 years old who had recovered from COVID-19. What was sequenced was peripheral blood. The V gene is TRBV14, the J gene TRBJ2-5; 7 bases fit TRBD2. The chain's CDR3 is CASSQEIWGGQETQYF. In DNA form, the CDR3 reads TGTGCCAGCAGCCAAGAAATTTGGGGGGGCCAAGAGACCCAGTACTTC.